This entry lists 18 T cell receptor beta chains sequenced from one sample in a study of OX40 agonist ivuxolimab in advanced cancers. TCRdb's table, derived via immunoSEQ multiplex PCR, lists solely in-frame clones and lacks some. The sample yields 65,000 to 85,000 clones, approximately 88% seen once. Sequenced here: CD4+ or CD8+ T cells sorted from blood, sampled in a trial of the OX40 agonist ivuxolimab. Source of these receptors: an adult with an advanced solid tumor such as melanoma, head and neck, liver or kidney cancer.

The chain has TRBV10-3 and TRBJ2-7; TRBD1 agrees at 7 bases. Trimming at V came to 5 bases and at J to 2 bases, leaving 6 bases not matched to a gene. The CDR3 totals 14 residues. Germline V gene data show CDR1 as ENHRY and CDR2 as SYGVKD. CDR3: CAISNGQATYEQYF. In DNA, the CDR3 is TGTGCCATCAGTAACGGACAGGCCACCTACGAGCAGTACTTC.

The CDR3 spells CASSPVGGNTGELFF. The CDR3 coding sequence is TGTGCCAGCAGCCCTGTCGGGGGAAACACCGGGGAGCTGTTTTTT. The chain has TRBV7-9 and TRBJ2-2, with D perhaps matching TRBD2 (6 bases). This CDR3 has 15 amino acids. Germline CDR1 and CDR2: SEHNR and FQNEAQ (reference sequence). Trimming removed 5 bases at V and 2 bases at J, with 12 bases between.

The chain carries TRBV15 and TRBJ2-1; D gene ambiguous. The CDR3 extends over 16 amino acids. Trimming left V 1 base short and J 5 bases short, with 15 bases between. The germline gives CDR1 LNHNV, CDR2 YYDKDF (reference sequence). In DNA, the CDR3 is TGTGCCACCAGCAGAGGAGAGGTCAGGCTGGACAATGAGCAGTTCTTC. It is translated as CATSRGEVRLDNEQFF.

The V and J genes are TRBV18 and TRBJ2-2, with TRBD1 as a possible D gene (6 bases). The ends were cut back, 5 bases at V and 8 bases at J, with 21 bases in the middle. The germline V gene has CDR1 KGHSH and CDR2 LQKENI. The CDR3 runs to 16 residues. CDR3 in DNA: TGTGCCAGCTCAGCGTCCAGACAGGCATCAGGGGGGGAGCTGTTTTTT. Translated, it gives CASSASRQASGGELFF.

There are a few counts of this clone. The chain links TRBV7-6 to TRBJ2-2, with D unclear. CDR3 length: 13 residues. Germline V gene sequence: CDR1 SGHVS, CDR2 FNYEAQ. Between the trimmed V and J ends, which lost 3 bases and 4 bases, there was a span of 6 bases. The CDR3: CASSFTITGELFF. CDR3 in DNA: TGTGCCAGCAGCTTCACCATCACCGGGGAGCTGTTTTTT. The full variable domain, completed using reference TRBV7-6 and TRBJ2-2, is GAGVSQSPRYKVTKRGQDVALRCDPISGHVSLYWYRQALGQGPEFLTYFNYEAQQDKSGLPNDRFSAERPEGSISTLTIQRTEQRDSAMYRCASSFTITGELFFGEGSRLTVL.

The gene calls are TRBV29-1 and TRBJ2-1, with 10 nucleotides matching TRBD1. The CDR3 is 15 residues long. Germline CDR1 is SQVTM and CDR2 is ANQGSEA. Trimming at V came to 6 bases and at J to 5 bases, leaving 10 bases not matched to a gene. CDR3 nucleotide sequence: TGCAGCGTGCCGGGGGGACAGGGGCTGAACAATGAGCAGTTCTTC. Protein sequence: CSVPGGQGLNNEQFF.

This sequence joins TRBV11-2 and TRBJ1-1; D possibly corresponds to TRBD1 (5 bases). Germline-derived CDR1 and CDR2 are SGHAT and FQNNGV. The ends were cut back, 6 bases at V and 4 bases at J, with 21 bases in the middle. CDR3 length equals 16 residues. The CDR3 loop is CASSLRFRATSTEAFF. CDR3 DNA sequence: TGTGCCAGCAGTCTACGATTCAGGGCGACGAGCACTGAAGCTTTCTTT. The full variable domain, rest sourced from reference TRBV11-2 and TRBJ1-1, is EAGVAQSPRYKIIEKRQSVAFWCNPISGHATLYWYQQILGQGPKLLIQFQNNGVVDDSQLPKDRFSAERLKGVDSTLKIQPAKLEDSAVYLCASSLRFRATSTEAFFGQGTRLTVV.

The chain recombines TRBV11-2 with TRBJ2-7; no definite D call. The CDR3 consists of 15 residues. Germline V gives CDR1 SGHAT, CDR2 FQNNGV. V lost 5 bases and J 2 bases, leaving 16 bases between the germline ends. CDR3 DNA: TGTGCCAGCAGCCCATTGGCGGCCAACCCCTACGAGCAGTACTTC. Translated: CASSPLAANPYEQYF.

This sequence joins TRBV13 and TRBJ1-1, with 8 bases lining up with TRBD1. The junction had 11 bases not matched to a gene; V was cut back by 5 bases and J by 3 bases. CDR3 length: 16 residues. Germline loops: CDR1 PRHDT, CDR2 FYEKMQ (reference sequence). As DNA, the CDR3 is TGTGCCAGCAGCCTACTCCCCGACAGGGGAGACACTGAAGCTTTCTTT. Translated, it gives CASSLLPDRGDTEAFF.

The V and J genes are TRBV19 and TRBJ1-5; 9 nucleotides line up with TRBD1. Trimming cost V 4 bases and J 1 base; bases outside gene matches: 2. The CDR3 is made up of 15 amino acids. Germline V gene lookup returns CDR1 LNHDA and CDR2 SQIVND (reference sequence). The CDR3 loop is CASSRQGESNQPQHF. CDR3 in DNA: TGTGCCAGTAGTAGACAGGGGGAAAGCAATCAGCCCCAGCATTTT.

The gene calls are TRBV11-2 and TRBJ1-2; 9 nucleotides agree with TRBD1. Trimming cost V 5 bases and J 7 bases; bases outside gene matches: 5. CDR1 is SGHAT, CDR2 FQNNGV, per germline. The CDR3 spans 13 residues. CDR3: CASSPRTGAGYTF. For the CDR3, the DNA is TGTGCCAGCAGCCCTAGGACAGGGGCTGGCTACACCTTC.

The gene calls are TRBV6-1 and TRBJ2-5; D ambiguous. V was cut by 4 bases and J by 3 bases, with 15 bases left in between. The CDR3 has 15 residues. Germline-derived CDR1 and CDR2 are MNHNS and SASEGT. The DNA for the CDR3 is TGTGCCAGCAGTGGTTTGGGCCGTGGGAAAGAGACCCAGTACTTC. Its translation is CASSGLGRGKETQYF.

V gene TRBV7-8 combines with J gene TRBJ2-7; 8 nucleotides agree with TRBD1. The germline V gene encodes CDR1 SGHVS and CDR2 FQNEAQ. The CDR3 extends over 15 amino acids. V lost 5 bases, J lost 3 bases, and 9 bases stayed unmatched. The CDR3 DNA reads as TGTGCCAGCAGCGTCGACAGGGGTCCCAGCTACGAGCAGTACTTC. It is translated as CASSVDRGPSYEQYF.

The chain has TRBV6-5 and TRBJ2-3; TRBD1 agrees at 8 bases. The CDR3 length is 14 residues. The V gene end was trimmed by 2 bases and the J gene end by 5 bases; junction bases not matched to a gene: 3. Germline V lookup: CDR1 MNHEY, CDR2 SVGAGI. In DNA form, the CDR3 reads TGTGCCAGCAGTTACGCGACAGGGGTAGATACGCAGTATTTT. Amino acids: CASSYATGVDTQYF.

The chain uses TRBV2 and TRBJ2-7, with 10 bases lining up with TRBD1. Germline CDR1 SNHLY, CDR2 FYNNEI. J was trimmed by 4 bases and V by 8 bases; bases with no gene match: 5. The CDR3 has 13 amino acids. The CDR3 spells CASDRGPEYEQYF. The DNA for the CDR3 is TGTGCCAGCGACAGGGGGCCTGAATACGAGCAGTACTTC.

This clone occurred once. The chain recombines TRBV9 with TRBJ2-1; TRBD1 matches at 9 bases. The germline CDR1 and CDR2 sequences are SGDLS and YYNGEE. The CDR3 contains 15 residues. The V gene end was trimmed by 4 bases and the J gene end by 4 bases; junction bases not matched to a gene: 6. The CDR3 DNA follows: TGTGCCAGCAGCTACCGGGACAGGGAATACAATGAGCAGTTCTTC. Amino acids: CASSYRDREYNEQFF. Supplemented by reference TRBV9 and TRBJ2-1, the full variable domain reads DSGVTQTPKHLITATGQRVTLRCSPRSGDLSVYWYQQSLDQGLQFLIQYYNGEERAKGNILERFSAQQFPDLHSELNLSSLELGDSALYFCASSYRDREYNEQFFGPGTRLTVL.

This sequence joins TRBV6-5 and TRBJ2-4; 8 bases match TRBD1. Trimming cost V 7 bases and J 8 bases; bases outside gene matches: 7. The V gene's germline CDR1 is MNHEY and CDR2 SVGAGI. The CDR3 runs 13 residues. The CDR3 nucleotides are TGTGCCAGCAAACGACAGGGGCAGGACATTCAGTACTTC. It codes for CASKRQGQDIQYF.

The chain joins TRBV5-4 to TRBJ1-2; D might be TRBD1 (5 bases). CDR3 length: 15 residues. Germline V gene data show CDR1 as SGHNT and CDR2 as YYREEE (reference sequence). Trimming stripped 0 bases from V and 5 bases from J, with 14 bases between. The CDR3 protein is CASSLVMGGDYGYTF. The CDR3 DNA reads as TGTGCCAGCAGCTTGGTCATGGGGGGAGATTATGGCTACACCTTC. Full variable domain (rest looked up from reference TRBV5-4 and TRBJ1-2): ETGVTQSPTHLIKTRGQQVTLRCSSQSGHNTVSWYQQALGQGPQFIFQYYREEENGRGNFPPRFSGLQFPNYSSELNVNALELDDSALYLCASSLVMGGDYGYTFGSGTRLTVV.